Detailed here is one T cell receptor (beta chain). TCRdb's table, derived via immunoSEQ multiplex PCR, lists solely in-frame clones and lacks some. The sample carries about 70,000 clones, 89% recorded once. This record belongs to a study of blood T cell repertoires in COVID-19. This CDR3 spans 15 amino acids. Unmatched junction bases numbered 5, after V lost 5 bases and J lost 4 bases. Germline CDR1 reads LNHDA; CDR2 reads SQIVND (reference sequence). This sequence originates from a man between 50 and 59 years old with active COVID-19. Sequencing input: peripheral blood. The chain employs TRBV19 and TRBJ1-4, with 9 bases matching TRBD1. CDR3 in DNA: TGTGCCAGTAGTCCCTGGACAGGGGTTAATGAAAAACTGTTTTTT. Its protein is CASSPWTGVNEKLFF.